This TCR beta chain was found in a study of T cell changes during pregnancy in multiple sclerosis. After removal of 3 bases from V and 0 bases from J, the junction contained 8 bases not matched to a gene. The CDR3 is 16 amino acids. The V gene's germline CDR1 is SGHDN and CDR2 FVKESK. TCRdb keeps only in-frame clones here, not all; method: immunoSEQ multiplex PCR. Here the sample spans tens of thousands of clones, 90% to 95% being singletons. The sample consisted of peripheral blood, taken in the third trimester of pregnancy. The receptor was isolated from a female donor in good health, enrolled as a control in a pregnancy study. The chain joins TRBV14 to TRBJ2-7; 7 nucleotides agree with TRBD1. The CDR3 DNA sequence: TGTGCCAGCAGCCAGAGGGGGCCGGCGAACTCCTACGAGCAGTACTTC. The encoded protein is CASSQRGPANSYEQYF.